One sample yielded the 24 T cell receptor beta chains listed below, sequenced in a study of CD8+ T cells in alopecia areata. The authors extracted RNA and reverse transcribed it into cDNA as the sequencing template. Here immunoSEQ multiplex PCR was the method, and the copy in TCRdb shows in-frame clones only, minus some. The sample consists of around 100,000 clones, around three fifths of them appearing once. Treatment: oral pan-JAK inhibitor, 5-10 mg twice daily. The specimen was CD8+ T cells sorted from blood, collected at week 24, from a patient treated with tofacitinib. The receptors were sampled from a human donor with alopecia areata.

This chain connects TRBV7-3 to TRBJ2-5, with TRBD2 matching over 10 bases. Trimming removed 5 bases from V and 4 bases from J; junction bases left unmatched: 10. Germline V gives CDR1 SGHTA, CDR2 FQGTGA. CDR3 size: 16 residues. CDR3 in DNA: TGTGCCAGCAGCCCGGGACTAGCGAAAGGGGGAGAGACCCAGTACTTC. Its translation: CASSPGLAKGGETQYF.

There are a few counts of this clone. Distinct nucleotide sequences in the sample also encode this CDR3. The V gene is TRBV2, the J gene TRBJ2-1, with TRBD2 matching 11 bases. From germline, CDR1 is SNHLY and CDR2 FYNNEI. The CDR3 loop spans 15 amino acids. V was pared by 6 bases and J by 1 base, with 2 bases of the junction left unmatched. CDR3 in amino acids: CASRVAGGSYNEQFF. As DNA, the CDR3 is TGTGCCAGCAGAGTAGCGGGGGGGTCCTACAATGAGCAGTTCTTC.

CDR3 sequence reads: CASSLSPGQNTEAFF. As DNA, the CDR3 is TGTGCCAGCAGCTTAAGCCCGGGACAGAACACTGAAGCTTTCTTT. V gene TRBV7-9 combines with J gene TRBJ1-1, with D possibly being TRBD1 (6 bases). CDR1 is SEHNR and CDR2 is FQNEAQ in the germline V gene (reference sequence). The CDR3 has 15 residues. V lost 2 bases and J 1 base, leaving 11 bases between the germline ends. The full variable domain, rest sourced from reference TRBV7-9 and TRBJ1-1, is DTGVSQNPRHKITKRGQNVTFRCDPISEHNRLYWYRQTLGQGPEFLTYFQNEAQLEKSRLLSDRFSAERPKGSFSTLEIQRTEQGDSAMYLCASSLSPGQNTEAFFGQGTRLTVV.

V is TRBV23-1 and J is TRBJ2-7; a weak D match, TRBD1 (5 bases). TRBV23-1 is reported as an ORF; its role is uncertain. V lost 7 bases to trimming and J lost 2 bases, with 9 bases between them. The CDR3 spans 12 residues. The CDR3 coding sequence is TGCGCCAGCAACAGGTCCACCTACGAGCAGTACTTC. It is translated as CASNRSTYEQYF.

This clone was seen a few times. The V gene is TRBV4-1, the J gene TRBJ1-5; a weak D match, TRBD1 (5 bases). Per the germline V gene, CDR1 is MGHRA and CDR2 is YSYEKL. The V end was cut by 2 bases, the J end by 0 bases, with 26 bases between. This CDR3 has 21 amino acids. The DNA of the CDR3 is TGCGCCAGCAGCCAACCCATCGATGAGGGACGTAAGTGGTATAGCAATCAGCCCCAGCATTTT. Encoded protein: CASSQPIDEGRKWYSNQPQHF.

The J gene is TRBJ2-1, the V gene TRBV5-4; TRBD2 is a possible D gene (7 bases). V was pared by 4 bases and J by 4 bases, with 18 bases between. CDR1 and CDR2 (germline): SGHNT, YYREEE (reference sequence). The CDR3 length is 16 residues. The CDR3 here is CASSADGEGEYNEQFF. CDR3 sequence (DNA): TGTGCCAGCAGCGCGGATGGGGAGGGGGAGTACAATGAGCAGTTCTTC.

The gene calls are TRBV6-4 and TRBJ2-3; TRBD1 might be the D (6 bases). This CDR3 is 15 amino acids long. The germline V gene encodes CDR1 MRHNA and CDR2 SNTAGT. With 2 bases removed from V and 1 base from J, the gap between germline ends came to 10 bases. The CDR3 here is CASSDRSGGTDTQYF. CDR3 coding DNA: TGTGCCAGCAGTGACAGGTCAGGGGGCACAGATACGCAGTATTTT.

The rearrangement uses TRBV15 and TRBJ2-7; 8 positions agree with TRBD1. The germline V gene encodes CDR1 LNHNV and CDR2 YYDKDF (reference sequence). The length of the CDR3 is 14 residues. Unmatched junction bases numbered 3, after V lost 3 bases and J lost 2 bases. CDR3 nucleotides: TGTGCCACCAGCAGGACAGGGGAAACCTACGAGCAGTACTTC. Translated: CATSRTGETYEQYF.

The V call is TRBV5-6, the J call TRBJ2-7; D gene uncertain. This CDR3 comprises 12 residues. V lost 4 bases and J lost 0, with 5 bases in between. Germline CDR1 SGHDT, CDR2 YYEEEE. The CDR3 region has the DNA TGTGCCAGCAGCAGGGCCTCCTACGAGCAGTACTTC. Its translation: CASSRASYEQYF.

This clone was counted a few times. The chain has TRBV30 and TRBJ1-6; D unclear. CDR3 length: 12 amino acids. V was trimmed by 3 bases and J by 10 bases, leaving 10 bases between them. Per the germline V gene, CDR1 is GTSNPN and CDR2 is SVGIG (reference sequence). CDR3: CAWSSPSSPLHF. The CDR3 DNA sequence: TGTGCCTGGAGCTCTCCGAGCTCACCCCTCCACTTT.

The chain links TRBV4-1 to TRBJ2-3, with D uncertain. Germline-derived CDR1 and CDR2 are MGHRA and YSYEKL. The CDR3 extends over 15 amino acids. The germline V and J ends were trimmed by 2 bases and 2 bases, with 11 bases remaining between them. The CDR3, as DNA: TGCGCCAGCAGCCAACTTGGACCATCCACAGATACGCAGTATTTT. The encoded protein is CASSQLGPSTDTQYF.

V and J are TRBV27 and TRBJ2-7, with D possibly matching TRBD2 (6 bases). The V gene's germline CDR1 is MNHEY and CDR2 SMNVEV (reference sequence). The CDR3 loop spans 14 amino acids. The V and J ends lost 5 bases and 4 bases respectively, with 15 bases between them. The CDR3 is CASSGSGEAYEQYF. The CDR3 coding sequence is TGTGCCAGCAGTGGTAGCGGTGAGGCATACGAGCAGTACTTC.

This clone was detected only a few times. The CDR3 here is CASSITPGNQPQHF. CDR3 in DNA: TGTGCCAGTAGTATTACCCCGGGCAATCAGCCCCAGCATTTT. V gene TRBV19 combines with J gene TRBJ1-5; no firm D call. The germline V and J ends were trimmed by 3 bases and 2 bases, with 8 bases remaining between them. Germline V lookup: CDR1 LNHDA, CDR2 SQIVND (reference sequence). The CDR3 contains 14 residues.

This clone showed up just a few times. DNA for the CDR3: TGTGCCAGCAGCCCCTGGGGGCTGGGGGGCAATCAGCCCCAGCATTTT. It encodes CASSPWGLGGNQPQHF. V gene TRBV5-6 combines with J gene TRBJ1-5, with D possibly TRBD1 on 6 matching bases. Germline V lookup: CDR1 SGHDT, CDR2 YYEEEE. Trimming removed 4 bases at V and 2 bases at J, with 16 bases between. The CDR3 consists of 16 residues.

The V and J genes are TRBV14 and TRBJ2-7; TRBD1 matches at 10 bases. Germline-derived CDR1 and CDR2 are SGHDN and FVKESK. The V segment lost 0 bases and the J segment 5 bases; nucleotides outside the gene matches: 7. CDR3 length: 16 amino acids. As DNA, the CDR3 is TGTGCCAGCAGCCAAGATAGGGGACAGGGGTCCGACGAGCAGTACTTC. Protein product: CASSQDRGQGSDEQYF.

As for this clone: One end of the junction is discordant with germline, which a read error may explain. In the same sample, other DNA sequences code for this CDR3. The V call is TRBV13, the J call TRBJ2-1; TRBD2 matches at 8 bases. The V gene's germline CDR1 is PRHDT and CDR2 FYEKMQ (reference sequence). This CDR3 spans 15 amino acids. This CDR3 is CASSLPAGEFNEQFF. The DNA of the CDR3 is TGCGCCAGCAGCCTTCCAGCGGGGGAGTTTAATGAGCAGTTCTTC.

V and J are TRBV29-1 and TRBJ2-1; D not certain. Germline CDR1 SQVTM, CDR2 ANQGSEA. The V and J ends lost 0 bases and 8 bases respectively, with 11 bases between them. The CDR3 runs 13 residues. CDR3 nucleotide sequence: TGCAGCGTTGAAGATCAAGTGGGCTATGAGCAGTTCTTC. It yields the protein CSVEDQVGYEQFF.

The sample holds one count of this clone. V and J are TRBV30 and TRBJ2-7; D is perhaps TRBD2 (6 bases). The V end was cut by 4 bases, the J end by 2 bases, with 6 bases between. The CDR3 has 11 residues. CDR1 GTSNPN and CDR2 SVGIG come from the germline V gene (reference sequence). DNA for the CDR3: TGTGCCTGGACGGGGGCCTACGAGCAGTACTTC. This translates into CAWTGAYEQYF.

This clone was seen more than once but under ten times. The chain employs TRBV7-9 and TRBJ1-5; TRBD1 might be the D (5 bases). This CDR3 comprises 17 residues. Trimming left V 5 bases short and J 0 bases short, with 17 bases between. Germline V gene sequence: CDR1 SEHNR, CDR2 FQNEAQ (reference sequence). CDR3 residues: CASSEGQGVDSNQPQHF. The CDR3 DNA follows: TGTGCCAGCAGCGAAGGACAAGGGGTCGATAGCAATCAGCCCCAGCATTTT.

The chain links TRBV27 to TRBJ1-1; tentative D call: TRBD1 (5 bases). The CDR3 has 16 residues. Germline V lookup: CDR1 MNHEY, CDR2 SMNVEV (reference sequence). The germline V and J ends were trimmed by 7 bases and 0 bases, with 18 bases remaining between them. The CDR3 coding sequence is TGTGCCAGCACCCCCGGCGCGGGGCGGTTGAACACTGAAGCTTTCTTT. Its protein product is CASTPGAGRLNTEAFF.

The rearrangement uses TRBV29-1 and TRBJ1-6, with D maybe TRBD1 (6 bases). This CDR3 comprises 12 residues. Looked up from germline, CDR1 is SQVTM and CDR2 is ANQGSEA. V lost 8 bases to trimming and J lost 14 bases, with 19 bases between them. The DNA for the CDR3 is TGCAGCCCGAACCAGGGGACTAGAGCCCTCCACTTT. Its translation is CSPNQGTRALHF.

V gene TRBV4-1 combines with J gene TRBJ2-7; 10 nucleotides align to TRBD1. The CDR3 runs 16 residues. Germline CDR1 reads MGHRA; CDR2 reads YSYEKL. The junction had 5 bases not matched to a gene; V was cut back by 1 base and J by 2 bases. DNA of the CDR3: TGCGCCAGCAGCCAAGCTCTGACAGGGGGCCCCTACGAGCAGTACTTC. The encoded protein is CASSQALTGGPYEQYF.

The chain joins TRBV28 to TRBJ1-1; D gene uncertain. CDR3 length equals 14 residues. The V gene lost 3 bases and the J gene lost 4 bases, with 12 bases spanning the gap. CDR1 MDHEN and CDR2 SYDVKM come from the germline V gene. The CDR3 loop reads CASSFRVLPTEAFF. The CDR3 DNA sequence: TGTGCCAGCAGTTTTCGGGTGTTGCCCACTGAAGCTTTCTTT. Supplemented by reference TRBV28 and TRBJ1-1, the full variable domain reads DVKVTQSSRYLVKRTGEKVFLECVQDMDHENMFWYRQDPGLGLRLIYFSYDVKMKEKGDIPEGYSVSREKKERFSLILESASTNQTSMYLCASSFRVLPTEAFFGQGTRLTVV.

Concerning this clone: Other DNA variants within this sample encode the same CDR3. The CDR3 loop is CASSLDRAYEQYF. As DNA, the CDR3 is TGTGCCAGCAGTTTGGACCGAGCCTACGAGCAGTACTTC. The rearrangement uses TRBV27 and TRBJ2-7; D is unclear. The CDR3 covers 13 residues. Germline CDR1 is MNHEY and CDR2 is SMNVEV (reference sequence). The V and J ends lost 3 bases and 2 bases respectively, with 8 bases between them.